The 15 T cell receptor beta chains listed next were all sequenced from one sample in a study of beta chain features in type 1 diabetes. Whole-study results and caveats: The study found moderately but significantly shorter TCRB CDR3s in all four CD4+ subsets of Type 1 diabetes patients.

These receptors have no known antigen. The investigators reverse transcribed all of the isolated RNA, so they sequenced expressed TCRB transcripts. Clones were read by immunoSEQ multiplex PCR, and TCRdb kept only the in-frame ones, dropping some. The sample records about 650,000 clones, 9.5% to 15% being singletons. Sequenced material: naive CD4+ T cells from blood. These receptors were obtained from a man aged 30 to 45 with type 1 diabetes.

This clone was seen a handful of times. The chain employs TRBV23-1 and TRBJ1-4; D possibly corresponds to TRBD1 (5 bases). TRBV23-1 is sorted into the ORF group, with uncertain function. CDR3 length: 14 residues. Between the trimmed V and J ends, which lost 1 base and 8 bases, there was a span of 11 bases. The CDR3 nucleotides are TGCGCCAGCAGTCAATACCCAGGGTACGAAAAACTGTTTTTT. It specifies CASSQYPGYEKLFF.

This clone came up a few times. The DNA for the CDR3 is TGTGCCAGCAGCTTTGGGGGGCATGAGGGAGAGACCCAGTACTTC. Translated, it gives CASSFGGHEGETQYF. The chain is built from TRBV7-9 and TRBJ2-5; the D gene could be TRBD1 or TRBD2 (6 bases each). The V and J ends lost 3 bases and 4 bases respectively, with 15 bases between them. The CDR3 covers 15 residues. The germline CDR1 and CDR2 sequences are SEHNR and FQNEAQ (reference sequence).

Here the CDR3 DNA reads TGTGCCTGCCAGGGGGACTCTGGAAACACCATATATTTT. It codes for CACQGDSGNTIYF. The chain links TRBV30 to TRBJ1-3; 7 bases are shared with TRBD1. This CDR3 is built from 13 residues. J lost 0 bases, V lost 6 bases, and 2 bases had no gene match. Germline-derived CDR1 and CDR2 are GTSNPN and SVGIG (reference sequence). The entire variable domain, with the rest obtained from reference TRBV30 and TRBJ1-3, is as follows: SQTIHQWPATLVQPVGSPLSLECTVEGTSNPNLYWYRQAAGRGLQLLFYSVGIGQISSEVPQNLSASRPQDRQFILSSKKLLLSDSGFYLCACQGDSGNTIYFGEGSWLTVV.

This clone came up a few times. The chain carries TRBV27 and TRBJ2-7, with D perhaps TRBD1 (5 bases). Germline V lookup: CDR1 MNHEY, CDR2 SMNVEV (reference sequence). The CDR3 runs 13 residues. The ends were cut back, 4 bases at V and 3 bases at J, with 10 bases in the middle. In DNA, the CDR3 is TGTGCCAGCAGTTCGTATCAGGGCTACGAGCAGTACTTC. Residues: CASSSYQGYEQYF.

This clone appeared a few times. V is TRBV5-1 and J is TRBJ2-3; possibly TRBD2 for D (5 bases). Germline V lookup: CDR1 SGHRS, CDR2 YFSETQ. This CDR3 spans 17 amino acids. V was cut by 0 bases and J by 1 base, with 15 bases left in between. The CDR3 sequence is CASSLVPGLGGTDTQYF. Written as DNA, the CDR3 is TGCGCCAGCAGCTTGGTTCCGGGATTGGGAGGCACAGATACGCAGTATTTT.

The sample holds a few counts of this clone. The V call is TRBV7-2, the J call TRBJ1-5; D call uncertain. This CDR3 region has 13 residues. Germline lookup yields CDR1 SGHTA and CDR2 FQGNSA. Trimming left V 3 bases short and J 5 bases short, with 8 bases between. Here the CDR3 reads CASSLQADQPQHF. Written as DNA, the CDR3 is TGTGCCAGCAGCTTGCAGGCCGATCAGCCCCAGCATTTT.

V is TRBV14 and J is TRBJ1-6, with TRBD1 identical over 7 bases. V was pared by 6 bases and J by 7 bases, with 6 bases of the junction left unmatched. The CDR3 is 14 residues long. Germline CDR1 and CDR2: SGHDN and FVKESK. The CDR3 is CASRGGTANSPLHF. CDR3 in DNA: TGTGCCAGCAGGGGCGGGACAGCAAATTCACCCCTCCACTTT.

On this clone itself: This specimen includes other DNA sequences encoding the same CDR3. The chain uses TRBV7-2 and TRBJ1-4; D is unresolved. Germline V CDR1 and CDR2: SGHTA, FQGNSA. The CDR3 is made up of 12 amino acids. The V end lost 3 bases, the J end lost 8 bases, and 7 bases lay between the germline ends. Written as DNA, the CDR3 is TGTGCCAGCAGCTTTGGAGGGGAAAAACTGTTTTTT. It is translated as CASSFGGEKLFF.

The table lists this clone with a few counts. CDR3 DNA sequence: TGTGCCAGCAGTTCGACAGGGGGCCACACTGAAGCTTTCTTT. Encoded protein: CASSSTGGHTEAFF. The rearrangement links TRBV7-9 to TRBJ1-1, with TRBD1 identical over 10 bases. The CDR3 runs 14 residues. Germline-derived CDR1 and CDR2 are SEHNR and FQNEAQ (reference sequence). The V segment lost 6 bases and the J segment 3 bases; nucleotides outside the gene matches: 4. Using reference TRBV7-9 and TRBJ1-1 for the parts outside the CDR3, the full variable domain is DTGVSQNPRHKITKRGQNVTFRCDPISEHNRLYWYRQTLGQGPEFLTYFQNEAQLEKSRLLSDRFSAERPKGSFSTLEIQRTEQGDSAMYLCASSSTGGHTEAFFGQGTRLTVV.

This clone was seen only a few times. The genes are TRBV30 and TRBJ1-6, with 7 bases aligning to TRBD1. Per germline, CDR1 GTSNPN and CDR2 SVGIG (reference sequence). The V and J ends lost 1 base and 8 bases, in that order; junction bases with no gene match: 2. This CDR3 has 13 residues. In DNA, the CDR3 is TGTGCCTGGAGTGGAGGGGGCGATTCACCCCTCCACTTT. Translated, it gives CAWSGGGDSPLHF.

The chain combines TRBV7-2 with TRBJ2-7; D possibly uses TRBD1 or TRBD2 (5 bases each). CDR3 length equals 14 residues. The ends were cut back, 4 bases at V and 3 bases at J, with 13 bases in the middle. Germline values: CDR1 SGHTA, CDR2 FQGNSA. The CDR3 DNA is TGTGCCAGCAGCTCCGGGACGTTGAACTACGAGCAGTACTTC. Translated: CASSSGTLNYEQYF. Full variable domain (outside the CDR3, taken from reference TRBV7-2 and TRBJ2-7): GAGVSQSPSNKVTEKGKDVELRCDPISGHTALYWYRQSLGQGLEFLIYFQGNSAPDKSGLPSDRFSAERTGGSVSTLTIQRTQQEDSAVYLCASSSGTLNYEQYFGPGTRLTVT.

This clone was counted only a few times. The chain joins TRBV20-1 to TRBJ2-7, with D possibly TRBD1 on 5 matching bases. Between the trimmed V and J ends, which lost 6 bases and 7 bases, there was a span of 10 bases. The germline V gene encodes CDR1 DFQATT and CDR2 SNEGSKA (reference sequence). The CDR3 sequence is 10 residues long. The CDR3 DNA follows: TGCAGTGCCCTCCGACAGGAGCAGTACTTC. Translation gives CSALRQEQYF.

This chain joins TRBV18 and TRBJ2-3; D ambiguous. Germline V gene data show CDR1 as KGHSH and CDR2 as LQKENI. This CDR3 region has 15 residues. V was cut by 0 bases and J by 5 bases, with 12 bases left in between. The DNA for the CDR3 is TGTGCCAGCTCACCACCGGGGTTGACGGTAGATACGCAGTATTTT. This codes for CASSPPGLTVDTQYF.

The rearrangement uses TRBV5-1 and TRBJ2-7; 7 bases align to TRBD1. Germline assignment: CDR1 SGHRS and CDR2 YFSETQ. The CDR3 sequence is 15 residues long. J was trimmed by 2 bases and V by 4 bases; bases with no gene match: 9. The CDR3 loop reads CASSPTWTGTYEQYF. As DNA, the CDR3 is TGCGCCAGCAGCCCAACGTGGACAGGCACCTACGAGCAGTACTTC.

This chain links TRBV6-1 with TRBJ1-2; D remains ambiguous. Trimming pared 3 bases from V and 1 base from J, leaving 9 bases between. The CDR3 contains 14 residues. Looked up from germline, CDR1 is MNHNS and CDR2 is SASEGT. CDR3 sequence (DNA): TGTGCCAGCAGTGACTTACAGTTTAACTATGGCTACACCTTC. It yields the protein CASSDLQFNYGYTF.